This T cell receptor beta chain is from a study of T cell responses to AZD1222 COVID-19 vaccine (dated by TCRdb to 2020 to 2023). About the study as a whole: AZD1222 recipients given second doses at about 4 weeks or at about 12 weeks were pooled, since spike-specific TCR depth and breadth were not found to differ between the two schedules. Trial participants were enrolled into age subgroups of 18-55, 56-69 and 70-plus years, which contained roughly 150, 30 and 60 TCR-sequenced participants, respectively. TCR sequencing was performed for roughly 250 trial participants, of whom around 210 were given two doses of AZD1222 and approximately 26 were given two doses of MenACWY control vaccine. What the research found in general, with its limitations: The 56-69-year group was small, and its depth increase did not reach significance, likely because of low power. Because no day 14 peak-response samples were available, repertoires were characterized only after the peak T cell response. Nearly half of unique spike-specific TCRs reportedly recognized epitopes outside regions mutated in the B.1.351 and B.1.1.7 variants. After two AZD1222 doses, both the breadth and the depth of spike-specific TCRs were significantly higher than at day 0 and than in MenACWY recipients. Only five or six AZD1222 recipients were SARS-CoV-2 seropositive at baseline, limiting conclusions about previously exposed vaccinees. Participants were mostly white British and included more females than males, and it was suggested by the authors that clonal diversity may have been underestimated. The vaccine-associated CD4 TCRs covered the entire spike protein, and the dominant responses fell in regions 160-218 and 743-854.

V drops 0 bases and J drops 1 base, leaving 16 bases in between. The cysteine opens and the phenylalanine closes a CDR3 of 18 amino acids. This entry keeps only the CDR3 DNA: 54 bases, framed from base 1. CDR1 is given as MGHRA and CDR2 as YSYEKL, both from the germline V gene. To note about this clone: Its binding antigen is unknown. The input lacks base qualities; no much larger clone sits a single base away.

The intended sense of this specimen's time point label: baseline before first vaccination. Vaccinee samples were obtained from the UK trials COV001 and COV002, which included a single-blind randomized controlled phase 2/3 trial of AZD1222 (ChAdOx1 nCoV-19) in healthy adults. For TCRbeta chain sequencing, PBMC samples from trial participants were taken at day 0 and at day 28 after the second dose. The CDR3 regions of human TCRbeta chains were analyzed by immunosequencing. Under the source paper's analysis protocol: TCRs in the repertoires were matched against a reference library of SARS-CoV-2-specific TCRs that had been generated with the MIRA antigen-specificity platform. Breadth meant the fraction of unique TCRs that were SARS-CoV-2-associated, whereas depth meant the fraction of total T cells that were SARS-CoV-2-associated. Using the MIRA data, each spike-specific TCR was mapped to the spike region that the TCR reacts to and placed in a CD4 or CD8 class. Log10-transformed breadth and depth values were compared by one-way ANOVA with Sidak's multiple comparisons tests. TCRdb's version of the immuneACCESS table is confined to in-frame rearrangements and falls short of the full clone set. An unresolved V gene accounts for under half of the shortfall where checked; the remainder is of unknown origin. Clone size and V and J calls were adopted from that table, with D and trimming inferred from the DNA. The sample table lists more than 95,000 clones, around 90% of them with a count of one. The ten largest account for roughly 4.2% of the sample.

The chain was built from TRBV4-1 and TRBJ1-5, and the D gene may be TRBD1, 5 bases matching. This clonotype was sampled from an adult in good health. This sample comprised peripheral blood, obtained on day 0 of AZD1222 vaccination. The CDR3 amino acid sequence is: CASSQDYVGGMSNQPQHF. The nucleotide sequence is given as TGCGCCAGCAGCCAAGATTATGTCGGGGGTATGAGCAATCAGCCCCAGCATTTT.